This T cell receptor (beta chain) was observed in a study of cytomegalovirus exposure and HLA in healthy donors. Regarding the study as a whole: Later genetic work tied a missense DCLRE1C variant to beta-chain V and J trimming.

The CDR3 is 15 residues long. Trimming removed 1 base at V and 4 bases at J, with 13 bases between. Germline loops: CDR1 SGHDN, CDR2 FVKESK. A note on this clone: Its antigen remains unknown.

This PCR relied on a set of 60 Vbeta primers and 13 Jbeta primers. Sequencing used immunoSEQ multiplex PCR; TCRdb keeps in-frame clones, though not all of them. The sample yields over 200,000 clones, about 85% seen once. This clonotype originated in a human donor in good health. The rearrangement joins TRBV14 to TRBJ1-2; D is perhaps TRBD1 (5 bases). Sequenced sample: PBMCs. CDR3 nucleotides: TGTGCCAGCAGCCAAGTGAACAGGCTCGGCTATGGCTACACCTTC. Translation gives CASSQVNRLGYGYTF.